This T cell receptor beta chain was captured by sequencing in a study of technical replicates of blood from several donors. Only in-frame clones appear in the TCRdb table, and some are missing; sequencing was by immunoSEQ multiplex PCR. The sample contains about 75,000 clones, approximately 96% of which appear only once. The V gene's germline CDR1 is WSHSY and CDR2 SAAADI. CDR3 length equals 14 residues. V was pared by 2 bases and J by 0 bases, with 7 bases between. V is TRBV10-2 and J is TRBJ1-1, with D possibly being TRBD1 (5 bases). The TCR was taken from a human donor in good health. What was sequenced was T cells isolated from PBMCs. The CDR3 protein is CASSEPGMNTEAFF. The CDR3 DNA reads as TGCGCCAGCAGTGAGCCAGGGATGAACACTGAAGCTTTCTTT.